The 11 T cell receptor beta chains reported below all come from one sample, sequenced in a study of blood T cell repertoires in COVID-19. Method: immunoSEQ multiplex PCR; TCRdb's copy keeps in-frame clones and lacks some. Of over 200,000 clones listed, about 83% were seen once; the top ten hold about 2.5%. Sequencing was done on a sample of peripheral blood. These TCRs come from a middle-aged woman with active or convalescent COVID-19.

The V gene is TRBV12-3 or TRBV12-4, the J gene TRBJ1-2; 11 bases match TRBD1. Losses at the gene ends were 7 bases for V and 9 bases for J; bases not matched to a gene: 7. The CDR3 totals 13 residues. CDR3 in amino acids: CASTPGQGGSYTF. CDR3 in DNA: TGTGCCAGCACCCCGGGACAGGGGGGAAGCTACACCTTC.

This clone appeared a few times. The chain couples TRBV27 to TRBJ2-1; 7 bases fit TRBD2. Germline lookup yields CDR1 MNHEY and CDR2 SMNVEV (reference sequence). Trimming at V came to 2 bases and at J to 5 bases, leaving 9 bases not matched to a gene. This CDR3 has 16 amino acids. The CDR3 DNA is TGTGCCAGCAGTTTAGGGTTCAGCGGGAACCACAATGAGCAGTTCTTC. It translates to CASSLGFSGNHNEQFF.

This chain connects TRBV19 to TRBJ1-6; 10 bases map to TRBD1. The germline CDR1 and CDR2 sequences are LNHDA and SQIVND (reference sequence). CDR3 length: 13 amino acids. After removal of 5 bases from V and 13 bases from J, the junction contained 5 bases not matched to a gene. The CDR3, as DNA: TGTGCCAGTAGTTCCGGACAGGGGGGTCCCCTCCACTTT. It specifies CASSSGQGGPLHF. Filled out from reference TRBV19 and TRBJ1-6, the complete variable domain reads DGGITQSPKYLFRKEGQNVTLSCEQNLNHDAMYWYRQDPGQGLRLIYYSQIVNDFQKGDIAEGYSVSREKKESFPLTVTSAQKNPTAFYLCASSSGQGGPLHFGNGTRLTVT.

The chain is built from TRBV19 and TRBJ1-1; D remains unclear. CDR1 is LNHDA and CDR2 is SQIVND in the germline V gene (reference sequence). The CDR3 runs to 14 residues. V was clipped by 2 bases and J by 0 bases, with 7 bases between them. CDR3 sequence (DNA): TGTGCCAGTAGTATACGGAGTTTGAACACTGAAGCTTTCTTT. It codes for CASSIRSLNTEAFF.

This clone was counted once. The J gene is TRBJ1-1, the V gene TRBV11-3; D call uncertain. Looked up from germline, CDR1 is SGHNT and CDR2 is YENEEA. The V gene lost 0 bases and the J gene lost 11 bases, with 7 bases spanning the gap. CDR3 length equals 11 residues. The CDR3 coding sequence is TGTGCCAGCAGCTTAGACCGCAGGGCTTTCTTT. It specifies CASSLDRRAFF.

Comment on this clone: This sample also contains other DNA sequences that code for the same CDR3. The chain links TRBV5-1 to TRBJ2-3; the match to TRBD2 covers 12 bases. Per germline, CDR1 SGHRS and CDR2 YFSETQ. Trimming at V came to 0 bases and at J to 6 bases, leaving 5 bases not matched to a gene. This CDR3 is built from 16 residues. CDR3 bases: TGCGCCAGCAGCTTGGCTAGCGGGGGGGCGGTGGATACGCAGTATTTT. Amino acids: CASSLASGGAVDTQYF.

The chain combines TRBV14 with TRBJ1-2, with 7 bases lining up with TRBD1. CDR3 length: 16 amino acids. The V gene end was trimmed by 3 bases and the J gene end by 3 bases; junction bases not matched to a gene: 10. Per germline, CDR1 SGHDN and CDR2 FVKESK. The CDR3 sequence: CASSQANRGLDYGYTF. The CDR3 coding sequence is TGTGCCAGCAGCCAGGCAAACAGGGGTTTGGACTATGGCTACACCTTC. The whole variable domain, remainder taken from reference TRBV14 and TRBJ1-2, is EAGVTQFPSHSVIEKGQTVTLRCDPISGHDNLYWYRRVMGKEIKFLLHFVKESKQDESGMPNNRFLAERTGGTYSTLKVQPAELEDSGVYFCASSQANRGLDYGYTFGSGTRLTVV.

The chain links TRBV24-1 to TRBJ2-1; possible D gene TRBD2, 6 bases. The CDR3 contains 13 residues. Per germline, CDR1 KGHDR and CDR2 SFDVKD. Trimming removed 3 bases at V and 9 bases at J, with 11 bases between. DNA of the CDR3: TGTGCCACCAGTGATCAGAGGGGAGGTGAGCAGTTCTTC. It encodes CATSDQRGGEQFF.

This clone is a singleton in its sample. The gene calls are TRBV9 and TRBJ2-7, with 8 nucleotides matching TRBD2. Germline V gives CDR1 SGDLS, CDR2 YYNGEE. Unmatched junction bases numbered 15, after V lost 3 bases and J lost 7 bases. This CDR3 comprises 16 residues. CDR3 residues: CASSASRGGDLREQYF. CDR3 DNA sequence: TGTGCCAGCAGCGCTTCCCGGGGGGGGGATTTGAGGGAGCAGTACTTC.

The gene calls are TRBV7-6 and TRBJ2-5; 8 bases are a match to TRBD2. Germline CDR1 SGHVS, CDR2 FNYEAQ. The CDR3 runs to 15 residues. V lost 2 bases to trimming and J lost 1 base; unmatched junction nucleotides: 3. In DNA form, the CDR3 reads TGTGCCAGCAGCTTAAACAGCGGGGGCCAAGAGACCCAGTACTTC. Its translation: CASSLNSGGQETQYF.

V usage is TRBV7-9 and J usage is TRBJ1-3; 8 positions agree with TRBD1. Unmatched junction bases numbered 11, after V lost 8 bases and J lost 2 bases. CDR3 length: 16 residues. The germline V gene encodes CDR1 SEHNR and CDR2 FQNEAQ (reference sequence). CDR3 amino acids: CASPSSKTGAGNTIYF. CDR3 nucleotide sequence: TGTGCCAGCCCTTCCTCAAAGACAGGGGCTGGAAACACCATATATTTT.